The next 9 T cell receptor beta chains were all read from a single sample in a study of shared clonotypes between healthy human individuals. It was CD45RO-negative cells, positively selected for CCR7, that made up naive CD8 cells, with terminally differentiated effector memory CD45RA+ cells excluded. Sequenced by immunoSEQ multiplex PCR; TCRdb stores in-frame clones only, minus some. This table has about 1,800,000 clones, less than 95% appearing once. The sequencing input was naive CD8+ T cells sorted from blood. The receptor source for this set is a man aged 18 to 29 in good health.

This rearrangement joins TRBV7-8 to TRBJ2-7; weak D call: TRBD2 (6 bases). Germline V lookup: CDR1 SGHVS, CDR2 FQNEAQ. V was trimmed by 1 base and J by 5 bases, leaving 12 bases between them. The CDR3 loop spans 14 amino acids. CDR3 sequence reads: CASSLGRRGNEQYF. In DNA form, the CDR3 reads TGTGCCAGCAGCTTAGGTAGGCGGGGCAACGAGCAGTACTTC. Complete variable domain (other parts from reference TRBV7-8 and TRBJ2-7): GAGVSQSPRYKVAKRGQDVALRCDPISGHVSLFWYQQALGQGPEFLTYFQNEAQLDKSGLPSDRFFAERPEGSVSTLKIQRTQQEDSAVYLCASSLGRRGNEQYFGPGTRLTVT.

The chain recombines TRBV9 with TRBJ1-1; no clear D gene. Germline V CDR1 and CDR2: SGDLS, YYNGEE. Trimming stripped 4 bases from V and 7 bases from J, with 17 bases between. This CDR3 is built from 14 residues. This CDR3 is CASSPQTWSSEAFF. In nucleotides, the CDR3 is TGTGCCAGCAGCCCACAAACCTGGTCAAGTGAAGCTTTCTTT. Filled out from reference TRBV9 and TRBJ1-1, the complete variable domain reads DSGVTQTPKHLITATGQRVTLRCSPRSGDLSVYWYQQSLDQGLQFLIQYYNGEERAKGNILERFSAQQFPDLHSELNLSSLELGDSALYFCASSPQTWSSEAFFGQGTRLTVV.

This chain uses TRBV5-4 with TRBJ2-3; D call uncertain. The CDR3 is made up of 14 amino acids. Trimming removed 5 bases from V and 6 bases from J, with 16 bases in between. From germline, CDR1 is SGHNT and CDR2 YYREEE (reference sequence). CDR3 coding DNA: TGTGCCAGCAGACTTGGAGACAAGACGGATACGCAGTATTTT. Translated, it gives CASRLGDKTDTQYF. Based on the CDR3 plus reference TRBV5-4 and TRBJ2-3, the full variable domain is ETGVTQSPTHLIKTRGQQVTLRCSSQSGHNTVSWYQQALGQGPQFIFQYYREEENGRGNFPPRFSGLQFPNYSSELNVNALELDDSALYLCASRLGDKTDTQYFGPGTRLTVL.

The chain joins TRBV2 to TRBJ2-1; 10 bases match TRBD2. The CDR3 runs 17 residues. Germline V gene sequence: CDR1 SNHLY, CDR2 FYNNEI. V dropped 7 bases and J dropped 6; count of bases not matched to a gene: 15. Written as DNA, the CDR3 is TGTGCCAGCATCCTAGAGTTGACTAGCGGGCTTGGCAATGAGCAGTTCTTC. This encodes CASILELTSGLGNEQFF.

The V call is TRBV4-1, the J call TRBJ2-7; 8 nucleotides line up with TRBD1. Unmatched junction bases numbered 6, after V lost 0 bases and J lost 5 bases. Germline V gives CDR1 MGHRA, CDR2 YSYEKL. CDR3 length equals 15 residues. CDR3 loop: CASSQDRTGMNEQYF. The CDR3 DNA reads as TGCGCCAGCAGCCAAGATAGGACAGGGATGAACGAGCAGTACTTC.

A remark on this clone: Other DNA sequences in the sample encode the same CDR3. The J gene is TRBJ2-7, the V gene TRBV29-1; 10 bases agree with TRBD2. V was pared by 3 bases and J by 3 bases, with 2 bases of the junction left unmatched. Germline values: CDR1 SQVTM, CDR2 ANQGSEA. The CDR3 loop spans 13 amino acids. CDR3 sequence (DNA): TGCAGCGTTGAGGCTAGCGGGAGCTACGAGCAGTACTTC. This encodes CSVEASGSYEQYF.

The rearrangement links TRBV9 to TRBJ2-1; 8 positions agree with TRBD1. The length of the CDR3 is 17 residues. The trim removed 4 bases at V and 7 bases at J, leaving 16 bases unmatched. CDR1 and CDR2 (germline): SGDLS, YYNGEE. In nucleotides, the CDR3 is TGTGCCAGCAGCCCGACAGGGGCCCCCGATCTGTGGAATGAGCAGTTCTTC. Its translation: CASSPTGAPDLWNEQFF.

V and J are TRBV5-4 and TRBJ1-1; 8 nucleotides align to TRBD1. The CDR3 is 15 residues long. V gave up 6 bases and J gave up 3 bases; unmatched junction bases: 10. Germline CDR1 and CDR2: SGHNT and YYREEE (reference sequence). The CDR3 nucleotides read TGTGCCAGCACCCGGCTCGGACAGGGTGACACTGAAGCTTTCTTT. As protein: CASTRLGQGDTEAFF.

Comment on this clone: The sample holds other DNA sequences that translate to the same CDR3. The gene calls are TRBV6-5 and TRBJ2-7, with TRBD1 as a possible D gene (5 bases). This CDR3 is 13 amino acids long. Per germline, CDR1 MNHEY and CDR2 SVGAGI. V dropped 2 bases and J dropped 1 base, with 6 bases sitting between them. The CDR3 protein is CASSYDSSYEQYF. The CDR3 nucleotides read TGTGCCAGCAGTTACGACAGTTCCTACGAGCAGTACTTC.